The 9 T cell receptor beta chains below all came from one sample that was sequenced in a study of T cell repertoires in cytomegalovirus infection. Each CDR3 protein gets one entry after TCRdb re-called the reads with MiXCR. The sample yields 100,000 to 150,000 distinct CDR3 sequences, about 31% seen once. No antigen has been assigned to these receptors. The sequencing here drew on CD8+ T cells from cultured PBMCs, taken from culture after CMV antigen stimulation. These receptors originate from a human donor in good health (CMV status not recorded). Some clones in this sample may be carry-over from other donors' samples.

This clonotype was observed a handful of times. CDR3 residues: CASSMVAGSSYNEQFF. As DNA, the CDR3 is TGTGCCAGTAGTATGGTGGCAGGGAGCTCCTACAATGAGCAGTTCTTC. This chain joins TRBV19 and TRBJ2-1; D is perhaps TRBD1 or TRBD2 (5 bases each). The length of the CDR3 is 16 residues. Looked up from germline, CDR1 is LNHDA and CDR2 is SQIVND (reference sequence). V was shortened by 3 bases and J by 0 bases, with 12 bases between the two germline ends.

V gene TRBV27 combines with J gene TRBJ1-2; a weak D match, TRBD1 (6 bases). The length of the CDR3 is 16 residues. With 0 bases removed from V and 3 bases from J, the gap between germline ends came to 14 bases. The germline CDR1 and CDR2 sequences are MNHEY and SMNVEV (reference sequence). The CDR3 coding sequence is TGTGCCAGCAGTTTATCTTACGGGGGCCGGGACTATGGCTACACCTTC. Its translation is CASSLSYGGRDYGYTF.

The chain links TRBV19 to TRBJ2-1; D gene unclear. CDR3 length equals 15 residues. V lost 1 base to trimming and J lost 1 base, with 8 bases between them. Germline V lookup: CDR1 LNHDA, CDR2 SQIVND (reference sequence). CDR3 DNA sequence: TGTGCCAGTAGTATAGCCAGCGAGTCCTACAATGAGCAGTTCTTC. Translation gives CASSIASESYNEQFF.

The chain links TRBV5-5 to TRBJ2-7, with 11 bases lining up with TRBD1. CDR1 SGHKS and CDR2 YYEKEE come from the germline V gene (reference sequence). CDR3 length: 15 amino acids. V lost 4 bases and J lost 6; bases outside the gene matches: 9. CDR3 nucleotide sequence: TGTGCCAGCAGCCTCCGGACAGGGGGCAATTTCGAGCAGTACTTC. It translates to CASSLRTGGNFEQYF.

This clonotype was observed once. CDR3 in DNA: TGCGCCAGCAGCTTCATGACAGGGAGCAATGAGCAGTTCTTC. Translation gives CASSFMTGSNEQFF. V is TRBV5-1 and J is TRBJ2-1, with TRBD1 matching 7 bases. Germline loops: CDR1 SGHRS, CDR2 YFSETQ. V shed 2 bases and J 6 bases; nucleotides not matched to a gene: 5. The length of the CDR3 is 14 residues. Together with reference TRBV5-1 and TRBJ2-1, the CDR3 gives the full variable domain: KAGVTQTPRYLIKTRGQQVTLSCSPISGHRSVSWYQQTPGQGLQFLFEYFSETQRNKGNFPGRFSGRQFSNSRSEMNVSTLELGDSALYLCASSFMTGSNEQFFGPGTRLTVL.

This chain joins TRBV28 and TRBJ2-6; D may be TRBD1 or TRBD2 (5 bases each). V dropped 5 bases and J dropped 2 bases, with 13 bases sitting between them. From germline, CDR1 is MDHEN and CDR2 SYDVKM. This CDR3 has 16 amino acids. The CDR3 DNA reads TGTGCCAGCAGTCCCCCGTGGGGACCTGGGGCCAACGTCCTGACTTTC. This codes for CASSPPWGPGANVLTF.

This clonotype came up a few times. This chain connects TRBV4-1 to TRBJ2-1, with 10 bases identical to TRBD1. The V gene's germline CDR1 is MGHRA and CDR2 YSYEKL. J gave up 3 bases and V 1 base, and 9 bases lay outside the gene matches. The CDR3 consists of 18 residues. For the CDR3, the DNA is TGCGCCAGCAGCCAAGGACAGGGGGCCCCCCAAATCTACAATGAGCAGTTCTTC. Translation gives CASSQGQGAPQIYNEQFF.

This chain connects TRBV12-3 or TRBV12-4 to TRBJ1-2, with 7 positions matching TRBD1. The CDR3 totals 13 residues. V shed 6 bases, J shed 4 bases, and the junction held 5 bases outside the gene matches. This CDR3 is CASSLGTVYGYTF. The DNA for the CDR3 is TGTGCCAGCAGCCTGGGGACAGTCTATGGCTACACCTTC.

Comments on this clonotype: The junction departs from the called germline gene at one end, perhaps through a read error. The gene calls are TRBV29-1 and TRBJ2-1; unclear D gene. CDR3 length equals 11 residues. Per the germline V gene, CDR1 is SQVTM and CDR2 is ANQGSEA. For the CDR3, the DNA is TGCAGCGTCGAAGGATACAATGAGCAGTTCTTC. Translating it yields CSVEGYNEQFF.